The clone carrying this T cell receptor (beta chain) was recorded at least ten times. The antigen remains unidentified. This record belongs to a study of response to subunit inactivated influenza vaccine. Study-wide results and limits: Every seasonal influenza vaccination brings in few new T cells, the authors suggested.

One entry per CDR3 protein, called by TCRdb with MiXCR from the RT-PCR reads. This table holds about half a million distinct CDR3 sequences, under 9% found once. The V end was cut by 3 bases, the J end by 10 bases, with 15 bases between. The CDR3 covers 14 residues. The clonotype was recovered from a man between 50 and 69 years old who received an inactivated influenza vaccine. The V and J genes are TRBV12-3 or TRBV12-4 and TRBJ1-4; unclear D gene. Source: PBMCs from blood, taken 23 to 25 months after vaccination. CDR3: CASSFRQFSGKLFF. The CDR3 coding sequence is TGTGCCAGCAGTTTCCGCCAGTTCAGTGGAAAACTGTTTTTT.